This T cell receptor (beta chain) was retrieved from a study of cytomegalovirus exposure and HLA in healthy donors. General study findings and limits: In a later analysis, at a false discovery rate of 0.05, over 15,000 TCR beta sequences were associated with HLA alleles. For cytomegalovirus status, the classifier reportedly gave diagnoses with high specificity and sensitivity. Prior analysis indicated that the majority of TCR beta V segments exhibited productivity approximately 87% or approximately 30% of the time.

Researchers ran the PCR with 60 Vbeta and 13 Jbeta primers. The method was immunoSEQ multiplex PCR; TCRdb's version includes in-frame clones alone and lacks a portion of them. Counted here are fewer than 250,000 clones, roughly 70% occurring once; the ten biggest clones make up under 2%. This clone appeared a few times. Antigen: not known. Germline V gives CDR1 MNHNS, CDR2 SASEGT. This CDR3 comprises 13 residues. V gave up 6 bases and J gave up 5 bases, with 14 bases separating them. The receptor was derived from a young woman in good health and CMV-seronegative. Sequences were obtained from PBMCs. The chain links TRBV6-1 to TRBJ2-7; D may be TRBD1 (6 bases). Here the CDR3 DNA reads TGTGCCAGCAGAAAGGGGGACGTCAACGAGCAGTACTTC. Translating it yields CASRKGDVNEQYF.